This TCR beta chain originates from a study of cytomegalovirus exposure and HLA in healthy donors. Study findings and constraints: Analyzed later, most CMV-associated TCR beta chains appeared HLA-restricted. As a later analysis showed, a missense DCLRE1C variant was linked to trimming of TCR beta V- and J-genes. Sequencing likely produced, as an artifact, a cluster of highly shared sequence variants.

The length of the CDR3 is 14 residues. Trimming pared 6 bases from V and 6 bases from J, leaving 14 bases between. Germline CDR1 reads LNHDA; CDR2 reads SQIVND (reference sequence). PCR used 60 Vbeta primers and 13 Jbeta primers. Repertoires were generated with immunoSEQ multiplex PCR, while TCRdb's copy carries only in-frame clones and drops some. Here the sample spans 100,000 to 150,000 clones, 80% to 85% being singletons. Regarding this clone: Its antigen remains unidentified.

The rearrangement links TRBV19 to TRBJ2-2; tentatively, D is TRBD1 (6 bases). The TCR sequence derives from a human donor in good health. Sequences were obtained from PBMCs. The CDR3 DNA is TGTGCCAGTAGCCAGGGGCCCCTCCCCGGGGAGCTGTTTTTT. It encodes CASSQGPLPGELFF.